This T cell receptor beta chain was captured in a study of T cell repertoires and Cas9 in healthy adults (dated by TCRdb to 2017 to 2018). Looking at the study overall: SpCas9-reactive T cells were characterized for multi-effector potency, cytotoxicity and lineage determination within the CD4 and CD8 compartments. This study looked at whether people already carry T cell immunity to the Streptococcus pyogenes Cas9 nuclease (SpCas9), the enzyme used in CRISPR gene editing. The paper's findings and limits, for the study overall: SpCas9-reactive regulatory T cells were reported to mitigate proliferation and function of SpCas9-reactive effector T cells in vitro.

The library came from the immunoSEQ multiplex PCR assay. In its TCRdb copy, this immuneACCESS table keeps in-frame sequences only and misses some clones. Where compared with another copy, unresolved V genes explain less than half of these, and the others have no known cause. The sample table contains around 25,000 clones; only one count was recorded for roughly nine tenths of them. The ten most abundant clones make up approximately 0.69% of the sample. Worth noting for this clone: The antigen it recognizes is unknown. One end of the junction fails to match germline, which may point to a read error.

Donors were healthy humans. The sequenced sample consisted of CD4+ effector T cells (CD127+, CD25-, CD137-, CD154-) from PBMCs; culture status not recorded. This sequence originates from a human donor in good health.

The CDR3 protein sequence reads: CASSAVRSTGGNVLTF. The nucleotide sequence is TGTGCCAGCAGTGCCGTCCGGTCCACTGGGGGCAACGTCCTGACTTTC. The sequence is built from TRBV6-1 and TRBJ2-6; the D gene could be TRBD1 or TRBD2, each one agreeing over 5 bases. According to the germline V gene, CDR1 reads MNHNS and CDR2 reads SASEGT. The CDR3 numbers 16 residues from cysteine through phenylalanine. Just the 48-base CDR3 DNA is kept, in frame starting at base 1.